Following are 12 T cell receptor beta chains from one sample sequenced in a study of blood T cell repertoires in COVID-19. TCRdb's table, derived via immunoSEQ multiplex PCR, lists solely in-frame clones and lacks some. The data hold fewer than 70,000 clones, with 78% observed a single time. The specimen sequenced was peripheral blood. Every receptor here comes from a human donor in a cohort sampled during active COVID-19.

This chain links TRBV11-2 with TRBJ2-1, with TRBD1 matching 9 bases. V trimming: 6 bases; J trimming: 6 bases; junction bases outside the gene matches: 9. This CDR3 region has 15 residues. Germline V gene lookup returns CDR1 SGHAT and CDR2 FQNNGV. The CDR3 loop reads CASRPGDRVVNEQFF. The CDR3, as DNA: TGTGCCAGCAGGCCGGGGGACAGGGTAGTCAATGAGCAGTTCTTC.

This chain connects TRBV3-1 (or the pseudogene TRBV3-2) to TRBJ2-3; 7 nucleotides align to TRBD2. Germline V gene data show CDR1 as LGHDT and CDR2 as YNNKEL (reference sequence). The CDR3 consists of 13 residues. Germline trimming cut 9 bases from V and 1 base from J; bases unmatched to any gene: 4. CDR3 protein: CARPAGGTDTQYF. CDR3 nucleotides: TGTGCCAGACCGGCGGGGGGCACAGATACGCAGTATTTT.

This clone was seen once. The CDR3 sequence is CASSLYSGGGSSTDTQYF. The CDR3 DNA sequence: TGTGCCAGCAGTTTATATAGCGGAGGCGGGTCTAGCACAGATACGCAGTATTTT. This sequence joins TRBV28 and TRBJ2-3; D is perhaps TRBD2 (6 bases). CDR1 is MDHEN and CDR2 is SYDVKM in the germline V gene. The ends were cut back, 1 base at V and 0 bases at J, with 17 bases in the middle. The CDR3 spans 18 residues.

This chain links TRBV28 with TRBJ1-5, with a weak D call TRBD1 (5 bases). Germline CDR1 reads MDHEN; CDR2 reads SYDVKM. V was shortened by 8 bases and J by 4 bases, with 27 bases between the two germline ends. The CDR3 spans 18 residues. The CDR3 reads CASLLGGARMAPNQPQHF. The DNA of the CDR3 is TGTGCCAGCCTCCTTGGAGGGGCCAGAATGGCCCCAAATCAGCCCCAGCATTTT. Supplemented by reference TRBV28 and TRBJ1-5, the full variable domain reads DVKVTQSSRYLVKRTGEKVFLECVQDMDHENMFWYRQDPGLGLRLIYFSYDVKMKEKGDIPEGYSVSREKKERFSLILESASTNQTSMYLCASLLGGARMAPNQPQHFGDGTRLSIL.

This clone appeared a single time. The chain has TRBV18 and TRBJ2-1, with D possibly matching TRBD2 (5 bases). Germline CDR1 reads KGHSH; CDR2 reads LQKENI. The CDR3 covers 16 residues. Trimming pared 2 bases from V and 8 bases from J, leaving 19 bases between. CDR3 amino acids: CASSPIFAGPIDEQFF. The CDR3 DNA follows: TGTGCCAGCTCACCAATCTTCGCGGGCCCGATCGATGAGCAGTTCTTC.

This chain connects TRBV18 to TRBJ2-5; 11 nucleotides agree with TRBD2. The CDR3 runs 16 residues. After removal of 3 bases from V and 1 base from J, the junction contained 4 bases not matched to a gene. Germline CDR1 is KGHSH and CDR2 is LQKENI. In DNA form, the CDR3 reads TGTGCCAGCTCACCCATAGCGGGAGGGAGCCAAGAGACCCAGTACTTC. Amino acids: CASSPIAGGSQETQYF.

This clone has more than one count but fewer than ten. This chain joins TRBV6-6 and TRBJ1-5, with 7 bases aligning to TRBD1. The CDR3 is 16 amino acids. Germline CDR1 MNHNY, CDR2 SVGAGI (reference sequence). V shed 4 bases and J 1 base; nucleotides not matched to a gene: 7. This chain's CDR3 is CASSFTGAASNQPQHF. The CDR3 DNA reads TGTGCCAGCAGTTTCACAGGGGCGGCCAGCAATCAGCCCCAGCATTTT.

The V call is TRBV7-2, the J call TRBJ1-4, with D possibly TRBD1 on 5 matching bases. CDR1 is SGHTA and CDR2 is FQGNSA in the germline V gene. V was clipped by 7 bases and J by 7 bases, with 16 bases between them. The CDR3 is made up of 14 amino acids. The DNA of the CDR3 is TGTGCCAGCATGAGGGAGGGGCTTGGTGAAAAACTGTTTTTT. It translates to CASMREGLGEKLFF. Full variable domain (rest looked up from reference TRBV7-2 and TRBJ1-4): GAGVSQSPSNKVTEKGKDVELRCDPISGHTALYWYRQSLGQGLEFLIYFQGNSAPDKSGLPSDRFSAERTGGSVSTLTIQRTQQEDSAVYLCASMREGLGEKLFFGSGTQLSVL.

The chain has TRBV6-2 or TRBV6-3 and TRBJ1-1; possible D gene TRBD1, 5 bases. The germline V and J ends were trimmed by 6 bases and 5 bases, with 16 bases remaining between them. Germline CDR1 MNHEY, CDR2 SVGEGT. The CDR3 totals 14 residues. As DNA, the CDR3 is TGTGCCAGCAGCGAATTCGGGGGTAAAACTGAAGCTTTCTTT. This sequence encodes CASSEFGGKTEAFF.

This clone came up a few times. The V and J genes are TRBV4-1 and TRBJ2-7; 9 bases map to TRBD1. The CDR3 loop spans 15 amino acids. CDR1 MGHRA and CDR2 YSYEKL come from the germline V gene. Trimming at V came to 3 bases and at J to 3 bases, leaving 6 bases not matched to a gene. CDR3 in amino acids: CASSQTGGSFYEQYF. CDR3 DNA: TGCGCCAGCAGCCAGACAGGGGGTTCGTTCTACGAGCAGTACTTC.

This clone has just one count. The J gene is TRBJ2-7, the V gene TRBV5-5, with 8 nucleotides matching TRBD2. Germline assignment: CDR1 SGHKS and CDR2 YYEKEE (reference sequence). Trimming took 1 base from V and 6 from J; bases not matched to a gene: 9. The CDR3 has 15 residues. In nucleotides, the CDR3 is TGTGCCAGCAGCTTGTGGGGGATTAGCGGGGTCGAGCAGTACTTC. It codes for CASSLWGISGVEQYF.

V and J are TRBV28 and TRBJ1-2; weak D call: TRBD1 (5 bases). V was pared by 8 bases and J by 1 base, with 23 bases between. The CDR3 is made up of 17 amino acids. The germline V gene has CDR1 MDHEN and CDR2 SYDVKM. The CDR3 DNA reads as TGTGCCAGCGCTGTGCGGGGCAAGGCCCGCTTTAACTATGGCTACACCTTC. This translates into CASAVRGKARFNYGYTF.